This TCR beta chain was sequenced for a study of T cell changes during pregnancy in multiple sclerosis. Sequencing used immunoSEQ multiplex PCR; TCRdb keeps in-frame clones, though not all of them. The sample lists 91,000 or so clones, 92% occurring once. Trimming removed 0 bases at V and 7 bases at J, with 12 bases between. CDR1 is SGHDN, CDR2 FVKESK, per germline. The CDR3 loop spans 14 amino acids. This material consisted of peripheral blood, taken after pregnancy. This clonotype was obtained from a female donor with multiple sclerosis, enrolled in a pregnancy study. The V and J genes are TRBV14 and TRBJ1-2; tentative D call: TRBD1 (6 bases). This chain's CDR3 is CASSQESGVSGYTF. Here the CDR3 DNA reads TGTGCCAGCAGCCAAGAATCAGGGGTATCTGGCTACACCTTC. Full variable domain (outside the CDR3, taken from reference TRBV14 and TRBJ1-2): EAGVTQFPSHSVIEKGQTVTLRCDPISGHDNLYWYRRVMGKEIKFLLHFVKESKQDESGMPNNRFLAERTGGTYSTLKVQPAELEDSGVYFCASSQESGVSGYTFGSGTRLTVV.